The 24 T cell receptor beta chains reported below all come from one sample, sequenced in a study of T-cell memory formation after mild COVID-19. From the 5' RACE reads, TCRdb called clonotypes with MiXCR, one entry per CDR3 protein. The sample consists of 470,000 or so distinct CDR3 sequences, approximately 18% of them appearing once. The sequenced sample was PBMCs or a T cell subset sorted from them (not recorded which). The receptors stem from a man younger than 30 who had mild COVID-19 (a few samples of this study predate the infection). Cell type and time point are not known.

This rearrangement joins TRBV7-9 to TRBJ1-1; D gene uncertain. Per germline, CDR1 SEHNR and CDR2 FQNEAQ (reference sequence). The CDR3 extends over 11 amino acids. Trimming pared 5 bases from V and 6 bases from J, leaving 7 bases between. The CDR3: CASSTRAEAFF. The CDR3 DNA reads TGTGCCAGCAGCACCCGAGCTGAAGCTTTCTTT.

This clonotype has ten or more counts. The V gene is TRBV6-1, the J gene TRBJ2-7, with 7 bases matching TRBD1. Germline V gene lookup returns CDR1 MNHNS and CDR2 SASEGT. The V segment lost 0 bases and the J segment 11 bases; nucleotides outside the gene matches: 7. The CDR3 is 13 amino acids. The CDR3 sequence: CASSEAGQPEKYV. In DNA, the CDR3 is TGTGCCAGCAGTGAAGCGGGACAGCCCGAAAAGTACGTC.

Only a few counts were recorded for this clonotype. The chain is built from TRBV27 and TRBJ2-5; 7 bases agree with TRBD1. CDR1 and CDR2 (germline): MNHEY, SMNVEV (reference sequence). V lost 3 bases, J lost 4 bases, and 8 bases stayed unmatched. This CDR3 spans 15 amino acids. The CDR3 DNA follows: TGTGCCAGCAGTTTTTCACAGGGGAGCGGAGAGACCCAGTACTTC. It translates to CASSFSQGSGETQYF.

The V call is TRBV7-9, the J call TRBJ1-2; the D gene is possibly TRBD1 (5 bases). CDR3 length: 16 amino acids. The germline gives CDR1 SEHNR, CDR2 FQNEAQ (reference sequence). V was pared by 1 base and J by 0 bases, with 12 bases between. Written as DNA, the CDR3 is TGTGCCAGCAGCTTAGTGGGGCAGTTACCTAACTATGGCTACACCTTC. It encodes CASSLVGQLPNYGYTF.

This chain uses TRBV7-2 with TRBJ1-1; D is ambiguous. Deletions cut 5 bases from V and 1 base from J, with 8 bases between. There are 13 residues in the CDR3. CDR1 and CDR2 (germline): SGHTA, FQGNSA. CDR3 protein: CASSPYKNTEAFF. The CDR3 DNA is TGTGCCAGCAGCCCCTACAAGAACACTGAAGCTTTCTTT.

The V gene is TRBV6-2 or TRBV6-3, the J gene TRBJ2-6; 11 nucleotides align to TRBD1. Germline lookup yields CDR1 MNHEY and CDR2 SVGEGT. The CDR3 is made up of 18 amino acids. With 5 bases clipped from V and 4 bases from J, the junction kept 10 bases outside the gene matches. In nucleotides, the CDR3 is TGTGCCAGCAGTCAACGGACAGGGGGCGCGACGGGGGCCAACGTCCTGACTTTC. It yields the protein CASSQRTGGATGANVLTF.

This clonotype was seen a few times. CDR3 in DNA: TGTGCCAGCAGCACCCGGGAGACCCAGTACTTC. Translation: CASSTRETQYF. The chain joins TRBV11-1 to TRBJ2-5; D uncertain. The CDR3 has 11 residues. Between the trimmed V and J ends, which lost 5 bases and 5 bases, there was a span of 6 bases. Germline CDR1 reads SGHAT; CDR2 reads FQDESV (reference sequence).

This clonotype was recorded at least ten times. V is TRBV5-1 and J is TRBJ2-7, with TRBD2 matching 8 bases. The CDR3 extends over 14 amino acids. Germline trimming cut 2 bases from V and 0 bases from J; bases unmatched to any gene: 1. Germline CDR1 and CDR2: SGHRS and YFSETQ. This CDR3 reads CASSFSGDSYEQYV. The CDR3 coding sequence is TGCGCCAGCAGCTTTAGCGGGGACTCCTACGAGCAGTACGTC.

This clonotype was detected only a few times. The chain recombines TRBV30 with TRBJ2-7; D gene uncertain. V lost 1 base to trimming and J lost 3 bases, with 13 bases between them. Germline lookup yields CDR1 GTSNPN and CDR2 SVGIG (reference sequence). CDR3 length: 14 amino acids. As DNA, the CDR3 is TGTGCCTGGAGTGGGACGGGTTTGAACTACGAGCAGTACTTC. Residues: CAWSGTGLNYEQYF.

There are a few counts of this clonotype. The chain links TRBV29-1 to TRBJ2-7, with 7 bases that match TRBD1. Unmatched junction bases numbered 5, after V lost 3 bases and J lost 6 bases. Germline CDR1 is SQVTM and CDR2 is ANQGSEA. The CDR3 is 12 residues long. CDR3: CSVDRGSGEQYF. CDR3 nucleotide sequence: TGCAGCGTTGACAGGGGGTCAGGCGAGCAGTACTTC.

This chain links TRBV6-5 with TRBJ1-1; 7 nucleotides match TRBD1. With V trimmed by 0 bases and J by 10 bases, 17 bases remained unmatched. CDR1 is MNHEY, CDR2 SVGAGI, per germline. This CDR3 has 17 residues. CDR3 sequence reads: CASSYSTGRGPFGLAFF. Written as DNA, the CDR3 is TGTGCCAGCAGTTACTCCACAGGGAGGGGGCCTTTTGGATTAGCTTTCTTT.

For the CDR3, the DNA is TGTGCCAGCAGCTCGGAGGCTAGCGGGGGGGCGGAGACCCAGTACTTC. This sequence encodes CASSSEASGGAETQYF. This chain links TRBV5-6 with TRBJ2-5; the match to TRBD2 covers 12 bases. V shed 3 bases, J shed 5 bases, and the junction held 8 bases outside the gene matches. CDR1 is SGHDT and CDR2 is YYEEEE in the germline V gene. The CDR3 contains 16 residues.

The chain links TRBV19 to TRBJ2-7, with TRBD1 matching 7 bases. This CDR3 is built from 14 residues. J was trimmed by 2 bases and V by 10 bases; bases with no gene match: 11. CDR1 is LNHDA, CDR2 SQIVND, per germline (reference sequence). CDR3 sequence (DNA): TGTGCCACCCTAACTGTTGACAGGGCCTACGAGCAGTACTTC. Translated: CATLTVDRAYEQYF.

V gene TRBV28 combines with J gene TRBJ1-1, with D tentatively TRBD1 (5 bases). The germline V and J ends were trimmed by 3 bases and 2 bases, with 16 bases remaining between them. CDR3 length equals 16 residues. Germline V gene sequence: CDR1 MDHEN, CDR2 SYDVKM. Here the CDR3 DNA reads TGTGCCAGCAGTTTTGGGGACCGGGACCTAAACACTGAAGCTTTCTTT. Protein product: CASSFGDRDLNTEAFF.

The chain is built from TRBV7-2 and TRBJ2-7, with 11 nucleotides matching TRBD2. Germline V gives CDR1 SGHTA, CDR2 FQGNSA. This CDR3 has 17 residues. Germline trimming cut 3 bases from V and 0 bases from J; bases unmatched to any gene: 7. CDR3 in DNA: TGTGCCAGCAGCTTGTTCCTAGCGGGGGGAATCTCCTACGAGCAGTACTTC. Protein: CASSLFLAGGISYEQYF. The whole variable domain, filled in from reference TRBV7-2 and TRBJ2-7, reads GAGVSQSPSNKVTEKGKDVELRCDPISGHTALYWYRQSLGQGLEFLIYFQGNSAPDKSGLPSDRFSAERTGGSVSTLTIQRTQQEDSAVYLCASSLFLAGGISYEQYFGPGTRLTVT.

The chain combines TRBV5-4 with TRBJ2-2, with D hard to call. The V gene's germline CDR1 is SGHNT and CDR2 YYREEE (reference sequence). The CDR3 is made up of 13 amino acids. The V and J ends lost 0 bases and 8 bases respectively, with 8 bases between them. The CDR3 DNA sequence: TGTGCCAGCAGCTTGGATACGCAGGGGGAGCTGTTTTTT. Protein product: CASSLDTQGELFF.

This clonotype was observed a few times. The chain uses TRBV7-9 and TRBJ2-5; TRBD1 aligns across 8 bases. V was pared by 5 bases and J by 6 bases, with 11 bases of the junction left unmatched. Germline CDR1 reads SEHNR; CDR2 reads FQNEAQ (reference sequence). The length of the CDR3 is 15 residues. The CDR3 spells CASSPDRGLGQTQYF. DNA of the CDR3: TGTGCCAGCAGCCCAGACAGGGGCCTTGGTCAGACCCAGTACTTC. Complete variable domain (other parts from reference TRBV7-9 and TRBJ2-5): DTGVSQNPRHKITKRGQNVTFRCDPISEHNRLYWYRQTLGQGPEFLTYFQNEAQLEKSRLLSDRFSAERPKGSFSTLEIQRTEQGDSAMYLCASSPDRGLGQTQYFGPGTRLLVL.

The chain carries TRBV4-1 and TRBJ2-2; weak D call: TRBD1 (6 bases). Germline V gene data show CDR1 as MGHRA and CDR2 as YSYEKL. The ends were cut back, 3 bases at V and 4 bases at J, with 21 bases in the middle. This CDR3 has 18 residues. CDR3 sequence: CASSHPLISGTFTGELFF. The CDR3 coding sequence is TGCGCCAGCAGCCATCCCCTCATCTCCGGGACATTCACCGGGGAGCTGTTTTTT.

The CDR3 DNA follows: TGCGCCAGCAGCTTCGGCGACAGGGCATTCGACGAGCAGTACTTC. Translation: CASSFGDRAFDEQYF. V and J are TRBV5-1 and TRBJ2-7; 7 nucleotides align to TRBD1. The CDR3 is 15 amino acids. V lost 2 bases to trimming and J lost 5 bases; unmatched junction nucleotides: 10. Looked up from germline, CDR1 is SGHRS and CDR2 is YFSETQ.

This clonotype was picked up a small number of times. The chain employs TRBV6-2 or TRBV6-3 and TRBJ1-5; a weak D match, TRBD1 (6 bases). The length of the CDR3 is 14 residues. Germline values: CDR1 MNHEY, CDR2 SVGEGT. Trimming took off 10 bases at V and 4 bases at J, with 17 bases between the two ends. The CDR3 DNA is TGTGCCACCAATACCGGGACATATAATCAGCCCCAGCATTTT. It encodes CATNTGTYNQPQHF.

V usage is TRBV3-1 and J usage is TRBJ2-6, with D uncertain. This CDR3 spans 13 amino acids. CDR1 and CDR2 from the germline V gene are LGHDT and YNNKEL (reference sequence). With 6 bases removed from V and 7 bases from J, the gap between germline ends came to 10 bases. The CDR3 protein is CASRDGSANVLTF. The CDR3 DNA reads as TGTGCCAGCAGGGATGGTAGTGCCAACGTCCTGACTTTC.

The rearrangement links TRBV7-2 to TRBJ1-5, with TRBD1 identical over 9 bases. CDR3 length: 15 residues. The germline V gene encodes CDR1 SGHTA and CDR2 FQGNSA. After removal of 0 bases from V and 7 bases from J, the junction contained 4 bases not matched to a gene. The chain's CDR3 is CASSLAPTGGQPQHF. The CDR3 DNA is TGTGCCAGCAGCTTAGCTCCGACAGGGGGGCAGCCCCAGCATTTT.

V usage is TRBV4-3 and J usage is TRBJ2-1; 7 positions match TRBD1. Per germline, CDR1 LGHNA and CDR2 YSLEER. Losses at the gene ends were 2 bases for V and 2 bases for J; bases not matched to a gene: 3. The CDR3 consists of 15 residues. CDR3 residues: CASSQLTGTYNEQFF. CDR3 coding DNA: TGCGCCAGCAGCCAATTGACAGGGACCTACAATGAGCAGTTCTTC.

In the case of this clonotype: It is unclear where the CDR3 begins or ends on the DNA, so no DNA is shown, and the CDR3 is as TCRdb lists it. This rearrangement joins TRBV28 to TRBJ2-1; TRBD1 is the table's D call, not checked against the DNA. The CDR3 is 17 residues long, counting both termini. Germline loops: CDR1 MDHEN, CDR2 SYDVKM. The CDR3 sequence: CASSSSVRELYNNEQFF.